The source of this T cell receptor (beta chain) is a study of blood T cell repertoires in COVID-19. Study-wide context: Samples taken during acute and convalescent COVID-19 were collected in the United States, Italy and Spain. PBMCs, B-cell-depleted T cells, or T cells provided the cDNA or gDNA that made up the material.

In the original workflow: Reference gene primer amplification gave nucleated cell count estimates. Here immunoSEQ multiplex PCR was the method, and the copy in TCRdb shows in-frame clones only, minus some. V and J calls and clone size are copied from that table; D and trimming were computed from the DNA. The sample consists of roughly 100,000 clones, about nine tenths of them appearing once. Germline V lookup: CDR1 MGHRA, CDR2 YSYEKL. The CDR3 loop spans 19 amino acids. Points on this clone: A read error may account for a junction end that differs from germline.

The sequenced sample consisted of peripheral blood. The gene calls are TRBV4-1 and TRBJ2-1, with TRBD2 matching 16 bases. This TCR was sampled from a man younger than 35 with acute or convalescent COVID-19. CDR3 residues: CASTQPGLAGGPRNNEQFF. CDR3 DNA sequence: TGCGCCAGCACCCAACCGGGACTAGCGGGGGGGCCAAGGAACAATGAGCAGTTCTTC.